The T cell receptor (beta chain) under discussion was sequenced for a study of CD8 T cells in Susac syndrome. This clonotype was observed a single time. Sequencing of TCR beta was undertaken in CD8+ and CD4+ T cells derived from blood. Purification of the CD8+ and CD4+ T cells relied on negative isolation, and TEMRA cells underwent FACS enrichment. An input of about 0.5 to 1 ug of RNA was subjected to reverse transcription using random hexamers. The TCR beta CDR3 was amplified by immunoSEQ multiplex PCR across 54 Vbeta, 13 Jbeta. TCRdb passed the immunoSEQ multiplex PCR reads through MiXCR, listing each CDR3 protein once. Among over 130,000 distinct CDR3 sequences listed, 85% to 95% were seen once. The TCR originated in a human donor with multiple sclerosis. The sequencing sample was made of CD4+ T cells from PBMCs.

This CDR3 reads CASSYPDPRETQYF. CDR3 sequence (DNA): TGTGCCAGCAGTTACCCAGACCCGCGGGAGACCCAGTACTTC. The gene calls are TRBV6-2 or TRBV6-3 and TRBJ2-5; D gene uncertain. The V gene's germline CDR1 is MNHEY and CDR2 SVGEGT. The CDR3 consists of 14 residues. V lost 2 bases to trimming and J lost 5 bases, with 12 bases between them.